These 20 T cell receptor beta chains originate from one sample sequenced in a study of shared clonotypes between healthy human individuals. TCRdb's table, derived via immunoSEQ multiplex PCR, lists solely in-frame clones and lacks some. The data contain 2.5 million or so clones, more than 90% of them singletons. Sequenced input: naive CD4+ T cells sorted from blood. As to subset: CD45RA+ positively selected. The receptors shown here come from a man younger than 35 in good health.

A note on this clone: Other DNA sequences in the same sample also yield this CDR3. The V gene is TRBV2, the J gene TRBJ2-5; D gene uncertain. The closer fit of TRBJ2-7 to the DNA end suggests the J call may be wrong. The CDR3 is made up of 12 amino acids. The V gene's germline CDR1 is SNHLY and CDR2 FYNNEI. The CDR3 reads CASSEQSYEQYF. The CDR3 nucleotides read TGTGCCAGCAGTGAACAGTCCTACGAGCAGTACTTC.

This clone was detected only a few times. CDR3 protein: CAWSVRTQGTEAFF. The CDR3 bases are TGTGCCTGGAGTGTACGGACACAGGGGACTGAAGCTTTCTTT. This chain uses TRBV30 with TRBJ1-1, with 7 positions matching TRBD1. Germline lookup yields CDR1 GTSNPN and CDR2 SVGIG (reference sequence). The CDR3 totals 14 residues. The V and J ends lost 0 bases and 5 bases, in that order; junction bases with no gene match: 6.

This clone showed up just once. This chain links TRBV6-1 with TRBJ1-2, with a tentative D call TRBD1 (5 bases). CDR1 and CDR2 (germline): MNHNS, SASEGT. CDR3 length equals 12 residues. The V end was cut by 6 bases, the J end by 8 bases, with 13 bases between. The CDR3 nucleotides read TGTGCCAGCAGAACCGGGGGGAGGGGCTACACCTTC. Protein: CASRTGGRGYTF.

About this clone: This CDR3 is also generated by other DNA sequences in the sample. The V and J genes are TRBV6-5 and TRBJ1-4, with TRBD1 as a possible D gene (5 bases). V lost 0 bases, J lost 0 bases, and 8 bases lay in between. The CDR3 runs to 16 residues. CDR1 is MNHEY and CDR2 is SVGAGI in the germline V gene. CDR3 sequence (DNA): TGTGCCAGCAGTTACTCCCGGGGCACAACTAATGAAAAACTGTTTTTT. Protein: CASSYSRGTTNEKLFF.

This sequence joins TRBV6-4 and TRBJ2-7, with TRBD2 identical over 8 bases. Germline assignment: CDR1 MRHNA and CDR2 SNTAGT. V lost 0 bases to trimming and J lost 0 bases; unmatched junction nucleotides: 7. CDR3 length equals 17 residues. CDR3 bases: TGTGCCAGCAGTGACTCGAGCACTAGCGGACCCTCCTACGAGCAGTACTTC. Translated, it gives CASSDSSTSGPSYEQYF.

This chain joins TRBV7-9 and TRBJ1-6; 7 bases are a match to TRBD1. V lost 1 base and J lost 7; bases outside the gene matches: 4. CDR3 size: 15 residues. CDR1 and CDR2 (germline): SEHNR, FQNEAQ (reference sequence). Here the CDR3 reads CASSLVAQGNSPLHF. The CDR3 DNA sequence: TGTGCCAGCAGCTTAGTGGCACAGGGGAATTCACCCCTCCACTTT.

The V and J genes are TRBV6-5 and TRBJ2-7, with a weak D call TRBD2 (6 bases). The CDR3 contains 15 residues. Germline assignment: CDR1 MNHEY and CDR2 SVGAGI. The ends were cut back, 2 bases at V and 6 bases at J, with 17 bases in the middle. CDR3 sequence: CASSYLRGGGSEQYF. The DNA of the CDR3 is TGTGCCAGCAGTTACCTTCGGGGTGGGGGGTCCGAGCAGTACTTC.

The CDR3 is CASSQVLNEQFF. The CDR3 nucleotides read TGCGCCAGCAGCCAAGTACTTAATGAGCAGTTCTTC. The chain couples TRBV4-1 to TRBJ2-1; no clear D gene. V was cut by 1 base and J by 7 bases, with 5 bases left in between. The CDR3 extends over 12 amino acids. Germline V lookup: CDR1 MGHRA, CDR2 YSYEKL.

V and J are TRBV19 and TRBJ1-5; TRBD1 aligns across 8 bases. Germline V CDR1 and CDR2: LNHDA, SQIVND (reference sequence). The trim removed 3 bases at V and 9 bases at J, leaving 7 bases unmatched. The CDR3 runs 14 residues. The DNA for the CDR3 is TGTGCCAGTAGTATCAAGGGACAGGCAAGGCCCCAGCATTTT. Protein: CASSIKGQARPQHF.

In the case of this clone: The junction and the germline gene differ at one end; a read error may be behind it. The J gene is TRBJ2-1, the V gene TRBV7-2; tentatively, D is TRBD2 (6 bases). The CDR3 spans 14 residues. Germline V gene data show CDR1 as SGHTA and CDR2 as FQGNSA. The CDR3 DNA reads TGTGCCAGCAGCCTAGCGTTGGTCGGCAATGAGCAGTTCTTC. As protein: CASSLALVGNEQFF.

In DNA form, the CDR3 reads TGTGCCAGCAGCTTTAAGCGGAGTGGATCCTACGAGCAGTACTTC. It is translated as CASSFKRSGSYEQYF. The chain recombines TRBV5-6 with TRBJ2-7; a possible D gene is TRBD2 (5 bases). Germline V CDR1 and CDR2: SGHDT, YYEEEE. CDR3 length: 15 residues. The germline V and J ends were trimmed by 2 bases and 1 base, with 13 bases remaining between them.

This chain links TRBV28 with TRBJ2-5; 11 bases line up with TRBD2. Germline lookup yields CDR1 MDHEN and CDR2 SYDVKM. J gave up 0 bases and V 6 bases, and 6 bases lay outside the gene matches. This CDR3 spans 16 amino acids. As DNA, the CDR3 is TGTGCCAGCAGCACCCCGGGACTAGCGGACCAAGAGACCCAGTACTTC. Protein sequence: CASSTPGLADQETQYF. Looking up the rest from reference TRBV28 and TRBJ2-5 gives the full variable domain: DVKVTQSSRYLVKRTGEKVFLECVQDMDHENMFWYRQDPGLGLRLIYFSYDVKMKEKGDIPEGYSVSREKKERFSLILESASTNQTSMYLCASSTPGLADQETQYFGPGTRLLVL.

The genes are TRBV2 and TRBJ2-5, with D perhaps TRBD1 (7 bases). The CDR3 consists of 14 residues. V was pared by 4 bases and J by 2 bases, with 11 bases between. The germline gives CDR1 SNHLY, CDR2 FYNNEI. Written as DNA, the CDR3 is TGTGCCAGCAGTGGACAGGGAGGTCAAGAGACCCAGTACTTC. Its protein product is CASSGQGGQETQYF.

The rearrangement joins TRBV29-1 to TRBJ2-2; a weak D match, TRBD1 (6 bases). CDR3 size: 14 residues. The V end was cut by 5 bases, the J end by 1 base, with 11 bases between. Germline lookup yields CDR1 SQVTM and CDR2 ANQGSEA. The CDR3 loop reads CSVHRDMNTGELFF. The DNA for the CDR3 is TGCAGCGTTCACAGGGATATGAACACCGGGGAGCTGTTTTTT.

The chain is built from TRBV18 and TRBJ2-3, with D hard to call. The CDR3 runs 14 residues. The ends were cut back, 2 bases at V and 4 bases at J, with 10 bases in the middle. CDR1 and CDR2 (germline): KGHSH, LQKENI. The CDR3, as DNA: TGTGCCAGCTCACCAAGTAATGGGGCAGATACGCAGTATTTT. As protein: CASSPSNGADTQYF. The full variable domain, with the rest looked up from reference TRBV18 and TRBJ2-3, is NAGVMQNPRHLVRRRGQEARLRCSPMKGHSHVYWYRQLPEEGLKFMVYLQKENIIDESGMPKERFSAEFPKEGPSILRIQQVVRGDSAAYFCASSPSNGADTQYFGPGTRLTVL.

This clone was detected once. The chain combines TRBV19 with TRBJ2-5, with 7 nucleotides matching TRBD1. The germline V gene has CDR1 LNHDA and CDR2 SQIVND (reference sequence). The CDR3 consists of 16 residues. V lost 6 bases, J lost 2 bases, and 12 bases stayed unmatched. CDR3 region: CASSQGQPIPQETQYF. DNA for the CDR3: TGTGCCAGTAGCCAGGGACAGCCGATCCCACAAGAGACCCAGTACTTC.

The V and J genes are TRBV4-2 and TRBJ2-3; 8 positions match TRBD2. The CDR3 spans 16 residues. V was clipped by 1 base and J by 5 bases; unmatched bases: 8. Looked up from germline, CDR1 is LGHNA and CDR2 is YNFKEQ. CDR3 DNA: TGTGCCAGCAGCCAAGTCGCGCTAGCGGGTAGAGATACGCAGTATTTT. Its translation: CASSQVALAGRDTQYF.

The chain employs TRBV27 and TRBJ2-7, with unresolved D. V gave up 4 bases and J gave up 4 bases, with 20 bases separating them. The CDR3 runs to 16 residues. Germline-derived CDR1 and CDR2 are MNHEY and SMNVEV (reference sequence). The CDR3 loop reads CASSSRRVAGGYEQYF. The CDR3 nucleotides read TGTGCCAGCAGTTCACGACGCGTGGCCGGTGGGTACGAGCAGTACTTC.

For this clone: Other DNA sequences in this specimen translate into the identical CDR3. The V and J genes are TRBV6-1 and TRBJ2-3, with D possibly being TRBD2 (5 bases). This CDR3 has 12 amino acids. Trimming shortened V by 8 bases and J by 1 base, and 7 bases separated the two germline ends. Per the germline V gene, CDR1 is MNHNS and CDR2 is SASEGT. The CDR3 here is CASSGGTDTQYF. In nucleotides, the CDR3 is TGTGCCAGCTCCGGGGGCACAGATACGCAGTATTTT.

The chain is built from TRBV7-2 and TRBJ2-1; TRBD1 is a possible D gene (5 bases). From germline, CDR1 is SGHTA and CDR2 FQGNSA. This CDR3 is built from 16 residues. Trimming removed 2 bases from V and 2 bases from J, with 13 bases in between. CDR3 sequence reads: CASSLILKGAYNEQFF. CDR3 in DNA: TGTGCCAGCAGCTTAATTTTGAAAGGGGCCTACAATGAGCAGTTCTTC.